One and the same sample provided the 22 T cell receptor beta chains below, sequenced in a study of response to subunit inactivated influenza vaccine. TCRdb re-called the RT-PCR reads through MiXCR, storing one row per CDR3 protein. The sample includes approximately 500,000 distinct CDR3 sequences, 12% to 15% seen only once; the top ten take 11%. The specimen comprised PBMCs from blood, sampled 11 to 12 days after vaccination. Every receptor here comes from a man aged 45-65 years who received an inactivated influenza vaccine.

CDR3 in amino acids: CAISSDIRKETQYF. The CDR3 nucleotides read TGTGCCATCAGCTCGGACATAAGGAAAGAGACCCAGTACTTC. This rearrangement joins TRBV10-3 to TRBJ2-5; perhaps TRBD1 as D (5 bases). The V end was cut by 6 bases, the J end by 3 bases, with 14 bases between. Germline V gene sequence: CDR1 ENHRY, CDR2 SYGVKD. CDR3 length equals 14 residues.

A few counts support this clonotype. V gene TRBV7-2 combines with J gene TRBJ2-1; D gene ambiguous. The V end was cut by 2 bases, the J end by 10 bases, with 15 bases between. CDR1 and CDR2 from the germline V gene are SGHTA and FQGNSA. This CDR3 contains 14 residues. CDR3 amino acids: CASSLLLWVGEQFF. CDR3 DNA: TGTGCCAGCAGCTTACTATTATGGGTAGGCGAGCAGTTCTTC.

This clonotype was seen many times. The chain has TRBV9 and TRBJ1-3; D gene unclear. Germline CDR1 SGDLS, CDR2 YYNGEE. V lost 3 bases and J 2 bases, leaving 9 bases between the germline ends. The CDR3 has 14 residues. DNA for the CDR3: TGTGCCAGCAGCGGCCGGGGAACTGGAAACACCATATATTTT. Residues: CASSGRGTGNTIYF.

V and J are TRBV14 and TRBJ2-5, with D maybe TRBD1 (5 bases). The V end was cut by 2 bases, the J end by 4 bases, with 14 bases between. The CDR3 runs to 15 residues. Germline V CDR1 and CDR2: SGHDN, FVKESK. The CDR3 nucleotides read TGTGCCAGCAGCCAATACAGGAGCATCGGAGAGACCCAGTACTTC. Its translation is CASSQYRSIGETQYF.

The chain links TRBV20-1 to TRBJ2-5, with 8 bases matching TRBD1. This CDR3 is 16 amino acids long. CDR1 and CDR2 (germline): DFQATT, SNEGSKA (reference sequence). Unmatched junction bases numbered 19, after V lost 8 bases and J lost 5 bases. CDR3 sequence reads: CSTCPTHRGLGETQYF. The CDR3 DNA reads TGCAGTACATGCCCGACCCACAGGGGGTTAGGGGAGACCCAGTACTTC.

The rearrangement links TRBV19 to TRBJ2-6; TRBD1 might be the D (6 bases). Between the trimmed V and J ends, which lost 5 bases and 0 bases, there was a span of 11 bases. CDR1 and CDR2 (germline): LNHDA, SQIVND (reference sequence). CDR3 size: 16 residues. The CDR3 sequence: CASSRRDNSGANVLTF. The CDR3 DNA sequence: TGTGCCAGTAGTCGCAGGGACAACTCTGGGGCCAACGTCCTGACTTTC.

This clonotype was seen a few times. The rearrangement links TRBV5-1 to TRBJ2-3, with TRBD1 as a possible D gene (5 bases). V dropped 2 bases and J dropped 2 bases, with 12 bases sitting between them. The CDR3 extends over 15 amino acids. The V gene's germline CDR1 is SGHRS and CDR2 YFSETQ. The CDR3 spells CASSFKGSPTDTQYF. CDR3 coding DNA: TGCGCCAGCAGCTTTAAGGGGTCCCCCACAGATACGCAGTATTTT. Full variable domain (outside the CDR3, taken from reference TRBV5-1 and TRBJ2-3): KAGVTQTPRYLIKTRGQQVTLSCSPISGHRSVSWYQQTPGQGLQFLFEYFSETQRNKGNFPGRFSGRQFSNSRSEMNVSTLELGDSALYLCASSFKGSPTDTQYFGPGTRLTVL.

The chain combines TRBV28 with TRBJ1-5, with a possible D match to TRBD1 (5 bases). This CDR3 has 15 residues. Trimming removed 5 bases from V and 3 bases from J, with 14 bases in between. Looked up from germline, CDR1 is MDHEN and CDR2 is SYDVKM. CDR3 residues: CASSAPGSNNQPQHF. CDR3 in DNA: TGTGCCAGCAGTGCTCCAGGGTCCAACAATCAGCCCCAGCATTTT.

This clonotype was counted between two and nine times. The chain joins TRBV6-2 or TRBV6-3 to TRBJ2-2; weak D call: TRBD1 (6 bases). Germline CDR1 and CDR2: MNHEY and SVGEGT. Deletions cut 7 bases from V and 3 bases from J, with 15 bases between. The CDR3 totals 15 residues. The CDR3 protein is CASTVTGWHTGELFF. CDR3 coding DNA: TGTGCCAGCACCGTAACAGGGTGGCACACCGGGGAGCTGTTTTTT.

This clonotype has a count of ten or more. V usage is TRBV29-1 and J usage is TRBJ2-5; D remains unclear. Germline CDR1 is SQVTM and CDR2 is ANQGSEA. V was cut by 3 bases and J by 1 base, with 12 bases left in between. The CDR3 consists of 14 residues. CDR3 nucleotide sequence: TGCAGCGTTGACTTACTGCTACCCCAAGAGACCCAGTACTTC. Protein: CSVDLLLPQETQYF.

There are many counts of this clonotype. V gene TRBV29-1 combines with J gene TRBJ1-4; D call uncertain. CDR3 length: 14 amino acids. V was clipped by 0 bases and J by 0 bases, with 5 bases between them. Germline assignment: CDR1 SQVTM and CDR2 ANQGSEA. The chain's CDR3 is CSVEDRSTNEKLFF. For the CDR3, the DNA is TGCAGCGTTGAAGATCGGTCAACTAATGAAAAACTGTTTTTT.

This clonotype was detected a few times. The CDR3 sequence: CASSVPSGEDYEQYF. CDR3 DNA sequence: TGTGCCAGCAGTGTGCCGAGCGGCGAGGACTACGAGCAGTACTTC. The chain combines TRBV2 with TRBJ2-7; possibly TRBD2 for D (5 bases). Germline V gives CDR1 SNHLY, CDR2 FYNNEI. The V and J ends lost 4 bases and 3 bases respectively, with 16 bases between them. The CDR3 has 15 amino acids.

The V call is TRBV11-2, the J call TRBJ2-3; 8 bases fit TRBD2. The germline V gene has CDR1 SGHAT and CDR2 FQNNGV. Trimming at V came to 5 bases and at J to 1 base, leaving 11 bases not matched to a gene. The CDR3 runs to 17 residues. CDR3 in amino acids: CASSPPRGGRGTDTQYF. DNA of the CDR3: TGTGCCAGCAGCCCCCCACGCGGGGGGCGAGGCACAGATACGCAGTATTTT.

This clonotype appeared a few times. The chain recombines TRBV6-2 or TRBV6-3 with TRBJ2-5, with D perhaps given as TRBD1 or TRBD2 (7 bases each). Trimming took off 5 bases at V and 4 bases at J, with 14 bases between the two ends. The CDR3 is 14 residues long. Germline values: CDR1 MNHEY, CDR2 SVGEGT. The CDR3 here is CASSRRGGRETQYF. CDR3 nucleotides: TGTGCCAGCAGTCGCAGGGGGGGCAGAGAGACCCAGTACTTC.

The sample holds a few counts of this clonotype. This sequence joins TRBV29-1 and TRBJ1-1, with 7 positions matching TRBD1. The CDR3 is 11 residues long. Trimming took 4 bases from V and 14 from J; bases not matched to a gene: 10. The germline gives CDR1 SQVTM, CDR2 ANQGSEA. CDR3 DNA: TGCAGCGTTGGACACAGGGGTTTAGTCTTCTTT. Its protein product is CSVGHRGLVFF.

This clonotype showed up many times. This rearrangement joins TRBV20-1 to TRBJ2-7; TRBD2 matches at 9 bases. This CDR3 has 15 amino acids. CDR1 is DFQATT, CDR2 SNEGSKA, per germline (reference sequence). The V segment lost 2 bases and the J segment 2 bases; nucleotides outside the gene matches: 7. CDR3 bases: TGCAGTGCTAGACCCCTAGCGGGATCGCCCTACGAGCAGTACTTC. This gives the protein CSARPLAGSPYEQYF.

This clonotype was counted between two and nine times. The chain employs TRBV7-2 and TRBJ2-3; no reliable D call. The CDR3 has 15 amino acids. Trimming took off 2 bases at V and 2 bases at J, with 11 bases between the two ends. Germline V lookup: CDR1 SGHTA, CDR2 FQGNSA. The CDR3 loop is CASSLFVAPTDTQYF. The CDR3 nucleotides are TGTGCCAGCAGCTTATTCGTGGCCCCCACAGATACGCAGTATTTT.

The chain employs TRBV28 and TRBJ2-1; tentative D call: TRBD1 (6 bases). The CDR3 sequence is 15 residues long. CDR1 MDHEN and CDR2 SYDVKM come from the germline V gene. Trimming removed 5 bases at V and 8 bases at J, with 19 bases between. The CDR3 coding sequence is TGTGCCAGCAGTGTCTTAGGGCAATCAGGGGATGAGCAGTTCTTC. Translating it yields CASSVLGQSGDEQFF.

This clonotype appeared many times. This chain links TRBV7-3 with TRBJ2-1, with TRBD2 matching 10 bases. The CDR3 consists of 17 residues. CDR1 is SGHTA, CDR2 FQGTGA, per germline. The J segment lost 5 bases and the V segment lost 0 bases, leaving 7 bases of the junction unmatched. The CDR3 coding sequence is TGTGCCAGCAGCTTAACGACCACTAGCGGGACCCACAATGAGCAGTTCTTC. It is translated as CASSLTTTSGTHNEQFF.

The chain carries TRBV20-1 and TRBJ1-2; 9 bases map to TRBD1. CDR3 length: 14 amino acids. CDR1 is DFQATT, CDR2 SNEGSKA, per germline (reference sequence). V gave up 6 bases and J gave up 4 bases; unmatched junction bases: 9. The CDR3: CSAPNRGLSYGYTF. The CDR3 DNA sequence: TGCAGTGCGCCGAACAGGGGGCTTAGCTATGGCTACACCTTC.

J is TRBJ2-2 and V is TRBV7-6; a possible D gene is TRBD2 (6 bases). In germline, CDR1 is SGHVS, CDR2 FNYEAQ. The V gene lost 1 base and the J gene lost 1 base, with 16 bases spanning the gap. The CDR3 consists of 18 residues. DNA for the CDR3: TGTGCCAGCAGCTTAGGAACAACAATCGGGAGGAACACCGGGGAGCTGTTTTTT. This translates into CASSLGTTIGRNTGELFF.

Only a few counts were recorded for this clonotype. The genes are TRBV10-3 and TRBJ1-5; the D gene is possibly TRBD1 (6 bases). Germline V CDR1 and CDR2: ENHRY, SYGVKD. Trimming took 3 bases from V and 3 from J, leaving 12 bases between them. The CDR3 loop spans 15 amino acids. CDR3 protein: CAISEDGGVNQPQHF. Written as DNA, the CDR3 is TGTGCCATCAGTGAAGACGGGGGCGTCAATCAGCCCCAGCATTTT.